This passage covers 19 T cell receptor beta chains from one sample sequenced in a study of CD8 T cells in ankylosing spondylitis. TCRdb re-called the 5' RACE reads with MiXCR, one entry per CDR3 protein. The sample contains approximately 100,000 distinct CDR3 sequences, roughly 8.7% of which appear only once. What was sequenced was blood, either unsorted or a sorted T cell fraction (not recorded which). The source is a male donor with ankylosing spondylitis or in good health (not recorded which).

This clonotype was observed a few times. This rearrangement joins TRBV28 to TRBJ1-4; possibly TRBD1 for D (5 bases). The V and J ends lost 10 bases and 0 bases respectively, with 12 bases between them. CDR1 is MDHEN and CDR2 is SYDVKM in the germline V gene. The CDR3 totals 14 residues. For the CDR3, the DNA is TGTGCCACGTATCAGGGCGCAACTAATGAAAAACTGTTTTTT. Its protein product is CATYQGATNEKLFF.

At least ten counts were recorded for this clonotype. The rearrangement uses TRBV29-1 and TRBJ2-7; TRBD2 agrees at 9 bases. This CDR3 region has 13 residues. With 4 bases clipped from V and 0 bases from J, the junction kept 1 base outside the gene matches. Germline V gene lookup returns CDR1 SQVTM and CDR2 ANQGSEA. The CDR3 nucleotides read TGCAGCGTTGTGGGACTAGCCTCCTACGAGCAGTACTTC. Amino acids: CSVVGLASYEQYF.

This clonotype was seen at least ten times. The gene calls are TRBV11-2 and TRBJ2-1, with D tentatively TRBD2 (6 bases). Trimming removed 4 bases from V and 0 bases from J, with 16 bases in between. The CDR3 sequence is 17 residues long. Germline V CDR1 and CDR2: SGHAT, FQNNGV. The CDR3 nucleotides read TGTGCCAGCAGCTGGAATTTTGGGAGGATCTCCTACAATGAGCAGTTCTTC. It codes for CASSWNFGRISYNEQFF.

The chain has TRBV7-2 and TRBJ1-1; 11 bases are a match to TRBD1. Losses at the gene ends were 4 bases for V and 3 bases for J; bases not matched to a gene: 4. The CDR3 contains 15 residues. CDR1 SGHTA and CDR2 FQGNSA come from the germline V gene. This CDR3 is CASSSLGQGDTEAFF. CDR3 sequence (DNA): TGTGCCAGCAGCTCATTGGGACAGGGGGACACTGAAGCTTTCTTT. Full variable domain (missing parts from reference TRBV7-2 and TRBJ1-1): GAGVSQSPSNKVTEKGKDVELRCDPISGHTALYWYRQSLGQGLEFLIYFQGNSAPDKSGLPSDRFSAERTGGSVSTLTIQRTQQEDSAVYLCASSSLGQGDTEAFFGQGTRLTVV.

The sample holds many counts of this clonotype. The V and J genes are TRBV20-1 and TRBJ2-5; D not resolved. The CDR3 has 11 residues. Trimming removed 4 bases at V and 2 bases at J, with 5 bases between. From germline, CDR1 is DFQATT and CDR2 SNEGSKA (reference sequence). The DNA for the CDR3 is TGCAGTGCTAAAGGGCAAGAGACCCAGTACTTC. This gives the protein CSAKGQETQYF.

This clonotype was observed at least ten times. This rearrangement joins TRBV2 to TRBJ2-2; 7 bases map to TRBD1. Germline-derived CDR1 and CDR2 are SNHLY and FYNNEI. The junction had 7 bases not matched to a gene; V was cut back by 3 bases and J by 6 bases. This CDR3 has 15 amino acids. For the CDR3, the DNA is TGTGCCAGCAGTGAGCTCGGGACAGTTCCCGGGGAGCTGTTTTTT. It encodes CASSELGTVPGELFF.

This clonotype was recorded at least ten times. The chain recombines TRBV20-1 with TRBJ2-1; D gene unclear. The CDR3 covers 12 residues. Germline CDR1 and CDR2: DFQATT and SNEGSKA (reference sequence). Trimming shortened V by 0 bases and J by 9 bases, and 9 bases separated the two germline ends. The CDR3 reads CSARERWGEQFF. In DNA, the CDR3 is TGCAGTGCTAGAGAGAGGTGGGGTGAGCAGTTCTTC.

The sample holds many counts of this clonotype. This chain joins TRBV6-5 and TRBJ1-1, with D possibly matching TRBD1 (5 bases). Trimming took 0 bases from V and 10 from J, leaving 9 bases between them. Germline CDR1 reads MNHEY; CDR2 reads SVGAGI. This CDR3 contains 12 residues. CDR3 sequence (DNA): TGTGCCAGCAGTTACTCGATAGGGGTAGCTTTCTTT. Its translation is CASSYSIGVAFF.

This clonotype was counted between two and nine times. This sequence joins TRBV6-2 or TRBV6-3 and TRBJ2-5, with a tentative D call TRBD2 (6 bases). Trimming took 8 bases from V and 2 from J, leaving 12 bases between them. CDR3 length: 13 residues. The germline V gene encodes CDR1 MNHEY and CDR2 SVGEGT. CDR3 bases: TGTGCCAGCCGGAGGGTAGGGCAAGAGACCCAGTACTTC. As protein: CASRRVGQETQYF.

This clonotype came up many times. The chain recombines TRBV12-3 or TRBV12-4 with TRBJ1-2, with D uncertain. The CDR3 sequence is 13 residues long. The V end was cut by 6 bases, the J end by 4 bases, with 12 bases between. Written as DNA, the CDR3 is TGTGCCAGCAGCCCGGGATCGACCTATGGCTACACCTTC. It specifies CASSPGSTYGYTF.

V usage is TRBV20-1 and J usage is TRBJ1-2, with D perhaps TRBD1 (5 bases). Germline lookup yields CDR1 DFQATT and CDR2 SNEGSKA (reference sequence). V shed 5 bases and J shed 7 bases, with 17 bases lying between them. This CDR3 is built from 13 residues. The CDR3 DNA is TGCAGTGCTCCCACCTCCGGGAGGGGTGGCTACACCTTC. This gives the protein CSAPTSGRGGYTF.

The chain has TRBV11-2 and TRBJ2-1, with a possible D match to TRBD2 (6 bases). The germline V gene has CDR1 SGHAT and CDR2 FQNNGV. The CDR3 covers 16 residues. The V end was cut by 5 bases, the J end by 0 bases, with 14 bases between. The DNA for the CDR3 is TGTGCCAGCAGCCCCCTGACTAGGCGCTCCTACAATGAGCAGTTCTTC. Amino acid sequence: CASSPLTRRSYNEQFF.

This clonotype was recorded many times. V usage is TRBV7-3 and J usage is TRBJ2-7; no clear D. This CDR3 spans 11 amino acids. Trimming shortened V by 5 bases and J by 5 bases, and 7 bases separated the two germline ends. The V gene's germline CDR1 is SGHTA and CDR2 FQGTGA. The CDR3 DNA reads TGTGCCAGCAGCCCCGAAAACGAGCAGTACTTC. It is translated as CASSPENEQYF.

This clonotype has at least ten counts. The chain has TRBV12-3 or TRBV12-4 and TRBJ1-2; 7 positions match TRBD1. V was clipped by 5 bases and J by 4 bases; unmatched bases: 13. This CDR3 comprises 16 residues. The CDR3 nucleotides read TGTGCCAGCAGTGCGTTGGGAGGGGGCATCAGCTATGGCTACACCTTC. It codes for CASSALGGGISYGYTF.

CDR3 DNA sequence: TGTGCCAGCAGTGATGGGACAGGGGGTTTTAGTGAGCAGTTCTTC. It yields the protein CASSDGTGGFSEQFF. The chain employs TRBV2 and TRBJ2-1, with 11 bases aligning to TRBD1. CDR3 length: 15 amino acids. Germline-derived CDR1 and CDR2 are SNHLY and FYNNEI. Losses at the gene ends were 3 bases for V and 9 bases for J; bases not matched to a gene: 7.

There are many counts of this clonotype. The chain uses TRBV6-1 and TRBJ2-1; 12 bases line up with TRBD2. The V gene's germline CDR1 is MNHNS and CDR2 SASEGT. J lost 5 bases, V lost 6 bases, and 2 bases had no gene match. The CDR3 is 14 amino acids. The DNA for the CDR3 is TGTGCCAGCAGAAGACTAGCGGGGGACAATGAGCAGTTCTTC. It specifies CASRRLAGDNEQFF.

This clonotype was seen repeatedly, ten times or more. The chain joins TRBV4-3 to TRBJ2-2; D not resolved. The CDR3 is made up of 12 amino acids. Germline V gene sequence: CDR1 LGHNA, CDR2 YSLEER. The V gene lost 2 bases and the J gene lost 6 bases, with 4 bases spanning the gap. This CDR3 reads CASSQMPGELFF. CDR3 DNA sequence: TGCGCCAGCAGCCAAATGCCCGGGGAGCTGTTTTTT.

This sequence joins TRBV20-1 and TRBJ2-1, with TRBD2 as a possible D gene (5 bases). CDR1 DFQATT and CDR2 SNEGSKA come from the germline V gene (reference sequence). Trimming removed 7 bases from V and 10 bases from J, with 23 bases in between. The CDR3 length is 14 residues. CDR3 amino acids: CSDPESGGQEEQFF. CDR3 in DNA: TGCAGTGATCCTGAGAGCGGAGGCCAGGAAGAGCAGTTCTTC.

The chain carries TRBV4-2 and TRBJ2-1; 8 bases are shared with TRBD2. This CDR3 has 16 amino acids. The trim removed 0 bases at V and 1 base at J, leaving 2 bases unmatched. Germline CDR1 is LGHNA and CDR2 is YNFKEQ. CDR3 bases: TGTGCCAGCAGCCAAGATTTAGCGGGGTCCTACAATGAGCAGTTCTTC. Amino acid sequence: CASSQDLAGSYNEQFF.